Below, 26 T cell receptor beta chains from the same sample are listed, as sequenced in a study of cytomegalovirus exposure and HLA in healthy donors (dated by TCRdb to about 2017). To prepare the library, the immunoSEQ multiplex PCR assay was applied. For the multiplex PCR, a mixture combining 60 forward primers for TCR Vbeta segments and 13 reverse primers for TCR Jbeta segments was used. TCRdb's version of the immuneACCESS table is confined to in-frame rearrangements and falls short of the full clone set. An unresolved V gene accounts for under half of the shortfall where checked; the remainder is of unknown origin. In all, the sample holds roughly 170,000 clones, and about 79% of those were seen once. Of the sample, about 0.69% falls within the top ten clones. Sequenced input: PBMCs. These receptors originate from a female donor in good health and CMV-seronegative.

CDR3 sequence reads: CASRPLLTRDRVNGYTF. In nucleotides, the CDR3 is TGTGCCAGCAGGCCACTCTTAACCAGGGACAGGGTGAATGGCTACACCTTC. The gene calls are TRBV4-2 and TRBJ1-2; 9 nucleotides line up with TRBD1. After removal of 6 bases from V and 6 bases from J, the junction contained 17 bases not matched to a gene. The germline CDR1 and CDR2 sequences are LGHNA and YNFKEQ. The CDR3 loop spans 17 amino acids.

The chain uses TRBV6-1 and TRBJ1-3; no clear D. The CDR3 loop spans 15 amino acids. Deletions cut 1 base from V and 4 bases from J, with 11 bases between. Germline V CDR1 and CDR2: MNHNS, SASEGT. The CDR3 protein is CASSEGLAAGNTIYF. The CDR3 DNA sequence: TGTGCCAGCAGTGAAGGTTTAGCAGCCGGAAACACCATATATTTT.

The chain employs TRBV11-1 and TRBJ2-5, with 10 nucleotides matching TRBD2. From germline, CDR1 is SGHAT and CDR2 FQDESV (reference sequence). The junction had 12 bases not matched to a gene; V was cut back by 5 bases and J by 3 bases. There are 17 residues in the CDR3. CDR3 amino acids: CASSDHHLAGAKETQYF. The CDR3 DNA follows: TGTGCCAGCAGCGACCATCATCTAGCGGGGGCTAAAGAGACCCAGTACTTC.

This clone was seen only once. The chain employs TRBV5-4 and TRBJ1-2; TRBD1 matches at 11 bases. This CDR3 comprises 16 residues. The germline CDR1 and CDR2 sequences are SGHNT and YYREEE (reference sequence). The trim removed 0 bases at V and 0 bases at J, leaving 1 base unmatched. CDR3 coding DNA: TGTGCCAGCAGCTTGGGGACAGGGGGCTCTAACTATGGCTACACCTTC. Translating gives CASSLGTGGSNYGYTF.

This sequence joins TRBV28 and TRBJ1-1; 9 bases are shared with TRBD1. The germline CDR1 and CDR2 sequences are MDHEN and SYDVKM. The CDR3 is 12 residues long. Losses at the gene ends were 9 bases for V and 10 bases for J; bases not matched to a gene: 9. The CDR3 DNA follows: TGTGCCAGTAACAAACAGACAGGGGGAGCTTTCTTT. As protein: CASNKQTGGAFF. The variable domain in full, completed from reference TRBV28 and TRBJ1-1, reads DVKVTQSSRYLVKRTGEKVFLECVQDMDHENMFWYRQDPGLGLRLIYFSYDVKMKEKGDIPEGYSVSREKKERFSLILESASTNQTSMYLCASNKQTGGAFFGQGTRLTVV.

This clone has more than one count but fewer than ten. The chain is built from TRBV2 and TRBJ2-5; weak D call: TRBD1 (5 bases). The CDR3 extends over 13 amino acids. Germline assignment: CDR1 SNHLY and CDR2 FYNNEI. V was shortened by 7 bases and J by 4 bases, with 13 bases between the two germline ends. This CDR3 is CASTSGAGETQYF. CDR3 bases: TGTGCCAGCACGAGTGGGGCCGGAGAGACCCAGTACTTC.

This CDR3 reads CASSSSGENIQYF. CDR3 nucleotides: TGTGCCAGCAGTTCTTCCGGGGAAAACATTCAGTACTTC. The rearrangement joins TRBV28 to TRBJ2-4, with D possibly matching TRBD2 (5 bases). The CDR3 length is 13 residues. Trimming took off 4 bases at V and 5 bases at J, with 9 bases between the two ends. Germline values: CDR1 MDHEN, CDR2 SYDVKM.

The rearrangement links TRBV19 to TRBJ1-1, with TRBD1 matching 7 bases. Unmatched junction bases numbered 24, after V lost 4 bases and J lost 4 bases. From germline, CDR1 is LNHDA and CDR2 SQIVND (reference sequence). CDR3 length equals 20 residues. CDR3 bases: TGTGCCAGTAGTACCCTACAACAGGGGTTGAGGGTTGCGTTGGGCACTGAAGCTTTCTTT. Protein: CASSTLQQGLRVALGTEAFF.

V gene TRBV6-5 combines with J gene TRBJ1-5, with D possibly TRBD1 on 5 matching bases. V gave up 0 bases and J gave up 3 bases, with 9 bases separating them. This CDR3 is 15 amino acids long. Germline CDR1 reads MNHEY; CDR2 reads SVGAGI. Here the CDR3 reads CASSYSRQNNQPQHF. Here the CDR3 DNA reads TGTGCCAGCAGTTACTCGAGACAGAACAATCAGCCCCAGCATTTT.

V usage is TRBV7-9 and J usage is TRBJ2-5; tentative D call: TRBD1 (6 bases). The closer fit of TRBJ2-7 to the DNA end suggests the J call may be wrong. This CDR3 contains 14 residues. Germline lookup yields CDR1 SEHNR and CDR2 FQNEAQ (reference sequence). The CDR3 sequence is CASSLVQGTYEQYF. The CDR3 DNA reads TGTGCCAGCAGCTTAGTACAGGGTACCTACGAGCAGTACTTC.

The chain combines TRBV4-1 with TRBJ2-2; D ambiguous. Germline V gives CDR1 MGHRA, CDR2 YSYEKL. This CDR3 comprises 12 residues. Between the trimmed V and J ends, which lost 3 bases and 6 bases, there was a span of 5 bases. This chain's CDR3 is CASSHLSGELFF. The CDR3 DNA reads TGCGCCAGCAGCCACTTGTCCGGGGAGCTGTTTTTT.

The chain couples TRBV11-3 to TRBJ2-1; TRBD2 aligns across 12 bases. This CDR3 region has 15 residues. Germline V lookup: CDR1 SGHNT, CDR2 YENEEA. V lost 5 bases and J lost 7; bases outside the gene matches: 6. The CDR3 spells CASSASGGGFNEQFF. The CDR3, as DNA: TGTGCCAGCAGCGCTAGCGGGGGGGGTTTTAATGAGCAGTTCTTC.

This CDR3 is CASSESKGPQYF. DNA of the CDR3: TGTGCCAGCAGTGAAAGTAAGGGGCCGCAGTACTTC. This chain links TRBV25-1 with TRBJ2-5, with D perhaps matching TRBD1 (5 bases). There are 12 residues in the CDR3. Germline V gene lookup returns CDR1 MGHDK and CDR2 SYGVNS. V lost 2 bases and J lost 11, with 12 bases in between. The full variable domain, its missing parts supplied by reference TRBV25-1 and TRBJ2-5, is EADIYQTPRYLVIGTGKKITLECSQTMGHDKMYWYQQDPGMELHLIHYSYGVNSTEKGDLSSESTVSRIRTEHFPLTLESARPSHTSQYLCASSESKGPQYFGPGTRLLVL.

CDR3: CASSPVQGGEETQYF. The DNA for the CDR3 is TGTGCCAGCAGCCCCGTACAGGGGGGCGAGGAGACCCAGTACTTC. The V call is TRBV5-4, the J call TRBJ2-5, with 8 positions matching TRBD1. V lost 4 bases and J lost 5; bases outside the gene matches: 10. The CDR3 covers 15 residues. Per germline, CDR1 SGHNT and CDR2 YYREEE (reference sequence).

This clone has only one observation. The CDR3 here is CASSASTSGGPLEQYF. The CDR3 DNA is TGTGCCAGCAGCGCCAGTACTAGCGGGGGCCCCCTCGAGCAGTACTTC. The V and J genes are TRBV11-2 and TRBJ2-7; 11 nucleotides line up with TRBD2. This CDR3 contains 16 residues. Trimming took 5 bases from V and 6 from J; bases not matched to a gene: 12. From germline, CDR1 is SGHAT and CDR2 FQNNGV. Using reference TRBV11-2 and TRBJ2-7 for the parts outside the CDR3, the full variable domain is EAGVAQSPRYKIIEKRQSVAFWCNPISGHATLYWYQQILGQGPKLLIQFQNNGVVDDSQLPKDRFSAERLKGVDSTLKIQPAKLEDSAVYLCASSASTSGGPLEQYFGPGTRLTVT.

CDR3 DNA sequence: TGTGCCAGCAGGCGACCGGGACAAGTCACCGGGGAGCTGTTTTTT. Its translation: CASRRPGQVTGELFF. The chain recombines TRBV6-1 with TRBJ2-2, with D maybe TRBD1 (6 bases). This CDR3 has 15 residues. Per the germline V gene, CDR1 is MNHNS and CDR2 is SASEGT. V was clipped by 6 bases and J by 4 bases, with 15 bases between them.

The genes are TRBV28 and TRBJ2-1, with TRBD2 matching over 7 bases. The CDR3 extends over 13 amino acids. Germline V gene lookup returns CDR1 MDHEN and CDR2 SYDVKM. V lost 6 bases, J lost 9 bases, and 8 bases stayed unmatched. The CDR3 is CASSRLAGGEQFF. CDR3 DNA: TGTGCCAGCAGCCGACTAGCCGGTGGTGAGCAGTTCTTC.

The chain is built from TRBV30 and TRBJ1-4; 7 positions agree with TRBD1. V was clipped by 8 bases and J by 7 bases; unmatched bases: 7. CDR3 size: 12 residues. Germline V gives CDR1 GTSNPN, CDR2 SVGIG (reference sequence). The DNA for the CDR3 is TGTGCCCGCGGACAGGATAGTGAAAAACTGTTTTTT. It specifies CARGQDSEKLFF.

The chain recombines TRBV6-4 with TRBJ1-1; perhaps TRBD1 as D (6 bases). CDR3 size: 14 residues. Germline V gene data show CDR1 as MRHNA and CDR2 as SNTAGT. The V end lost 6 bases, the J end lost 4 bases, and 15 bases lay between the germline ends. The CDR3, as DNA: TGTGCCAGCAGCTCGGGGGGGGCGGCCACTGAAGCTTTCTTT. It codes for CASSSGGAATEAFF.

J is TRBJ2-5 and V is TRBV11-3; 8 nucleotides line up with TRBD2. The J segment lost 5 bases and the V segment lost 3 bases, leaving 5 bases of the junction unmatched. Germline V gene lookup returns CDR1 SGHNT and CDR2 YENEEA. This CDR3 contains 14 residues. This CDR3 is CASSFQGGGETQYF. Here the CDR3 DNA reads TGTGCCAGCAGCTTCCAAGGCGGGGGGGAGACCCAGTACTTC.

This clone has only a few counts. The CDR3 spells CASSSRRGELNEKLFF. The CDR3 DNA reads TGTGCCAGCAGCTCCCGCCGGGGGGAGCTTAATGAAAAACTGTTTTTT. The chain is built from TRBV11-2 and TRBJ1-4, with a tentative D call TRBD1 (5 bases). This CDR3 comprises 16 residues. Trimming stripped 4 bases from V and 4 bases from J, with 16 bases between. Per germline, CDR1 SGHAT and CDR2 FQNNGV.

The rearrangement links TRBV5-1 to TRBJ2-3, with 8 bases matching TRBD2. There are 13 residues in the CDR3. Germline CDR1 reads SGHRS; CDR2 reads YFSETQ. Trimming cost V 4 bases and J 5 bases; bases outside gene matches: 3. The CDR3 bases are TGCGCCAGCAGCGAGGGACTAGGAGATACGCAGTATTTT. Translating it yields CASSEGLGDTQYF.

This clone was seen a handful of times. One end of the junction is discordant with germline, which a read error may explain. The chain employs TRBV30 and TRBJ2-4, with 9 nucleotides matching TRBD1. Germline CDR1 is GTSNPN and CDR2 is SVGIG (reference sequence). The CDR3 has 11 residues. The CDR3, as DNA: TGTGCCGGAGGACAGGGGAACAGTCAGTACTTC. It translates to CAGGQGNSQYF.

V is TRBV18 and J is TRBJ1-1; 9 positions match TRBD1. Germline CDR1 reads KGHSH; CDR2 reads LQKENI. The length of the CDR3 is 14 residues. The V gene end was trimmed by 6 bases and the J gene end by 4 bases; junction bases not matched to a gene: 6. CDR3 nucleotide sequence: TGTGCCAGCTCCCCGGGACAGGGCGTCACTGAAGCTTTCTTT. Translating gives CASSPGQGVTEAFF.

This chain uses TRBV19 with TRBJ1-1; the match to TRBD1 covers 7 bases. V shed 5 bases and J 1 base; nucleotides not matched to a gene: 4. This CDR3 has 14 residues. From germline, CDR1 is LNHDA and CDR2 SQIVND (reference sequence). CDR3 bases: TGTGCCAGTAGTCTCAGGACAGGGAACACTGAAGCTTTCTTT. It translates to CASSLRTGNTEAFF.

The chain uses TRBV18 and TRBJ1-1; D not resolved. Per the germline V gene, CDR1 is KGHSH and CDR2 is LQKENI. Between the trimmed V and J ends, which lost 2 bases and 0 bases, there was a span of 10 bases. The CDR3 has 15 residues. The DNA for the CDR3 is TGTGCCAGCTCACCAACTGATTCCCTGAACACTGAAGCTTTCTTT. This encodes CASSPTDSLNTEAFF.